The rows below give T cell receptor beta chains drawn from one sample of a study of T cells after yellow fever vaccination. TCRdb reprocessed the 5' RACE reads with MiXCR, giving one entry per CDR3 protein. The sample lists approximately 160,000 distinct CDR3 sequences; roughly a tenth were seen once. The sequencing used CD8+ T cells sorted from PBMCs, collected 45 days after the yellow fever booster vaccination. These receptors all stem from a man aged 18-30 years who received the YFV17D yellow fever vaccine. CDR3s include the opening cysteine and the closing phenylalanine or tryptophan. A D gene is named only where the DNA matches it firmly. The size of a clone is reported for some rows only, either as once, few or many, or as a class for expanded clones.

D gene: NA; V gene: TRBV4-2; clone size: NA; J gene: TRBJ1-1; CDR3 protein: CASSLERSMNTEAFF; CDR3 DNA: TGTGCCAGCAGCCTTGAACGTTCGATGAACACTGAAGCTTTCTTT
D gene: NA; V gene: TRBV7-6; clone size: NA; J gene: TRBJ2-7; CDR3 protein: CASSLEVALGYEQYF; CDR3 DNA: TGTGCCAGCAGCTTAGAAGTCGCCCTGGGATACGAGCAGTACTTC
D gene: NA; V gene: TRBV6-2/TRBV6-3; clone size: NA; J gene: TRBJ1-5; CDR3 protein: CATRRDSNQPQHF; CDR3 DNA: TGTGCCACCCGTAGGGATAGCAATCAGCCCCAGCATTTT
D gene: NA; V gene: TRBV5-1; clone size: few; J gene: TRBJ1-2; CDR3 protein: CASSLRTENYGYTF; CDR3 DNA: TGCGCCAGCAGCCTGAGGACAGAGAACTATGGCTACACCTTC
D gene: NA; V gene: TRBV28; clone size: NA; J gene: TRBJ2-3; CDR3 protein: CASSFSPTGLGPDTQYF; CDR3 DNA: TGTGCCAGCAGTTTCTCCCCGACAGGACTGGGCCCAGATACGCAGTATTTT
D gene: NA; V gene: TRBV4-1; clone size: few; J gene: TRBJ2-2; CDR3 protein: CASSRETGELFF; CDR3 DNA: TGCGCCAGCAGCCGGGAGACCGGGGAGCTGTTTTTT
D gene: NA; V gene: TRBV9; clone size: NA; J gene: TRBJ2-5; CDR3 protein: CASSVGSIEETQYF; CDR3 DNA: TGTGCCAGCAGCGTAGGGAGCATAGAAGAGACCCAGTACTTC
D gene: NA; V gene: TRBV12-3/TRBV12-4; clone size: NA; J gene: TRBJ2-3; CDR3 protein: CASSFFRFTDTQYF; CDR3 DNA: TGTGCCAGCAGTTTTTTCAGATTCACAGATACGCAGTATTTT
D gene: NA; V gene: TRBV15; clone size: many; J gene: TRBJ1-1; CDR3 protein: CATSRDRGSDTEAFF; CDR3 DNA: TGTGCCACCAGCAGAGACAGGGGCTCCGACACTGAAGCTTTCTTT
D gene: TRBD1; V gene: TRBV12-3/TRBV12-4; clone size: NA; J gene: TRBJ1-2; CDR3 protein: CASSPGGAYSTYGYTF; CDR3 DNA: TGTGCCAGCAGCCCAGGGGGCGCCTACTCTACCTATGGCTACACCTTC
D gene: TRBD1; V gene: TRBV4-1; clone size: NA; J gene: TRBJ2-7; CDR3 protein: CASSQTIPGQWSSYEQYF; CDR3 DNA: TGCGCCAGCAGCCAGACGATTCCGGGACAGTGGAGCTCCTACGAGCAGTACTTC
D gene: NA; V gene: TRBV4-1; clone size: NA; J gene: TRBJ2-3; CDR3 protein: CASSPRVGGVSDTQYF; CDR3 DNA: TGCGCCAGCAGCCCCAGGGTGGGCGGGGTGTCGGATACGCAGTATTTT
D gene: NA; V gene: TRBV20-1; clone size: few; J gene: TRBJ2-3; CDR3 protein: CSARGVADTQYF; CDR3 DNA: TGCAGTGCTAGGGGGGTGGCAGATACGCAGTATTTT
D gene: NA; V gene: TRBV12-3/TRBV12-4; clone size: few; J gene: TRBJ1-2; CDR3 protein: CASGGYTF; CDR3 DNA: TGTGCCAGCGGTGGCTACACCTTC
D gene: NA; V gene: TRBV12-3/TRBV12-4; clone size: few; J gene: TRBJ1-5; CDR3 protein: CASSLRRGDQPQHF; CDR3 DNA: TGTGCCAGCAGTTTGAGGAGGGGTGATCAGCCCCAGCATTTT
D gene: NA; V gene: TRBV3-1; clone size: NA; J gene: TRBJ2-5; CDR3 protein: CASKDGNKETQYF; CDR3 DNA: TGTGCCAGCAAGGACGGAAACAAAGAGACCCAGTACTTC
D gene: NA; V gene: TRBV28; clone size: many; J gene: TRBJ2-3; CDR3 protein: CASSGVPDLMHTQYF; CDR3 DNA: TGTGCCAGCAGTGGGGTCCCCGACCTTATGCATACGCAGTATTTT
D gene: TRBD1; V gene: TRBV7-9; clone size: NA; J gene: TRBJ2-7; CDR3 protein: CASSLATGPFSYEQYF; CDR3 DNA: TGTGCCAGCAGCTTAGCGACAGGGCCGTTTTCCTACGAGCAGTACTTC
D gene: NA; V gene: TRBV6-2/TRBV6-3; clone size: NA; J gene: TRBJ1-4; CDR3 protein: CASSPTRANEKLFF; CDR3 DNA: TGTGCCAGCAGTCCAACCCGGGCTAATGAAAAACTGTTTTTT
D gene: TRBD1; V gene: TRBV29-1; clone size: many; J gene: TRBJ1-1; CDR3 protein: CSALGGSGTEAFF; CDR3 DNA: TGCAGCGCATTAGGGGGCTCGGGCACTGAAGCTTTCTTT
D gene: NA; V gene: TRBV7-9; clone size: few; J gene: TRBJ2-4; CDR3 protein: CASSPHQGLAKNIQYF; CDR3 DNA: TGTGCCAGCAGCCCACATCAGGGGCTAGCCAAAAACATTCAGTACTTC
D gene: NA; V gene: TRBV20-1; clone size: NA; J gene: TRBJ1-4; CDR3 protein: CSARDKPPATNEKLFF; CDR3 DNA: TGCAGTGCTAGAGATAAGCCACCCGCAACTAATGAAAAACTGTTTTTT
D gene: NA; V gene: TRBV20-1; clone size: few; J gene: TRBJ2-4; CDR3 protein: CSAVSGPRIFRYF; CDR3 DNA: TGCAGTGCAGTCTCAGGCCCCAGAATTTTTCGGTACTTC
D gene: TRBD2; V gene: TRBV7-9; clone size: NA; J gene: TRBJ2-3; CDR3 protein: CASSPPSGTREEDTQYF; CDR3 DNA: TGTGCCAGCAGCCCTCCCTCAGGCACCCGGGAGGAAGATACGCAGTATTTT
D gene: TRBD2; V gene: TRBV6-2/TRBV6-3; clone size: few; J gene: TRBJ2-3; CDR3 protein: CASSSGGGDTQYF; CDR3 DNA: TGTGCCAGCAGTAGCGGGGGGGGAGATACGCAGTATTTT
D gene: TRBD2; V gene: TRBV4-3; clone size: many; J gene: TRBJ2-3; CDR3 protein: CASSQEGGPYTDTQYF; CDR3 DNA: TGCGCCAGCAGCCAAGAGGGAGGGCCCTACACAGATACGCAGTATTTT
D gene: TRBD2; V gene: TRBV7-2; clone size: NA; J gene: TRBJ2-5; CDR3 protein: CASSFTSGVQETQYF; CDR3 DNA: TGTGCCAGCAGCTTCACTAGCGGGGTTCAAGAGACCCAGTACTTC
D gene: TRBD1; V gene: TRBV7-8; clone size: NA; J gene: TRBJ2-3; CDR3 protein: CASSPDRASTDTQYF; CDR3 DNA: TGTGCCAGCAGCCCCGACAGGGCGAGCACAGATACGCAGTATTTT
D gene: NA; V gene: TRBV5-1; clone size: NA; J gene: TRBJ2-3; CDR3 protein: CASSPPASTDTQYF; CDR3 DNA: TGCGCCAGCAGCCCTCCAGCTAGCACAGATACGCAGTATTTT
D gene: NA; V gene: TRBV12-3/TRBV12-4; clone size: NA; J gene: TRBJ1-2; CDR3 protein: CASSPSDWRYGYTF; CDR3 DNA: TGTGCCAGCAGTCCCTCGGACTGGAGGTACGGCTACACCTTC
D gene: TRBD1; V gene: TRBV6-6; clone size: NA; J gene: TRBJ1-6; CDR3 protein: CASSQDRGIYSPLHF; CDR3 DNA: TGTGCCAGCAGTCAAGACAGGGGAATCTATTCACCCCTCCACTTT
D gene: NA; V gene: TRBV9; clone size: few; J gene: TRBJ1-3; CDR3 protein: CASSGSGLGNTIYF; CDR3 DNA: TGTGCCAGCAGCGGCTCGGGGCTCGGGAACACCATATATTTT
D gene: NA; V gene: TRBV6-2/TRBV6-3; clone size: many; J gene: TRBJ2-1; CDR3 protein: CASRTQVWNEQFF; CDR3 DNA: TGTGCCAGCAGAACCCAGGTCTGGAATGAGCAGTTCTTC
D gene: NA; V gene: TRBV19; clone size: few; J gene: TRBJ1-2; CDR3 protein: CASSIWGGVDYTF; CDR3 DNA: TGTGCCAGTAGTATTTGGGGAGGGGTCGACTACACCTTC
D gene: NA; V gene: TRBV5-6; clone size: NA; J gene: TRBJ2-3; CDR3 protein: CASSPLGVGDTQYF; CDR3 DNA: TGTGCCAGCAGCCCGCTTGGGGTTGGAGATACGCAGTATTTT
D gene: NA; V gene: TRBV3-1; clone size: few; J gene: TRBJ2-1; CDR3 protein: CASSQTLTVYNEQFF; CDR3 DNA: TGTGCCAGCAGCCAGACCCTGACAGTGTACAATGAGCAGTTCTTC
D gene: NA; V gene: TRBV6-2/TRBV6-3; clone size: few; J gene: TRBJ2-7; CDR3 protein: CASSSITIAILRIGEQYF; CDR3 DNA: TGTGCCAGCAGCTCTATCACGATAGCTATCCTACGGATCGGGGAGCAGTACTTC
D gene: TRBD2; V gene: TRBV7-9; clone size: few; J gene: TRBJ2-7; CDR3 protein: CASSPASGGRYEQYF; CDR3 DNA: TGTGCCAGCAGCCCGGCTAGCGGGGGTCGCTACGAGCAGTACTTC
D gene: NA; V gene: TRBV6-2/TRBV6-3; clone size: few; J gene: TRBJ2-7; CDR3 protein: CASSYWRGAREQYF; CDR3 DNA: TGTGCCAGCAGTTATTGGCGGGGAGCCCGCGAGCAGTACTTC
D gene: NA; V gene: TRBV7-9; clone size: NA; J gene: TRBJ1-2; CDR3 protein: CASSLNPGGHYGYTF; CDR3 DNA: TGTGCCAGCAGCCTCAACCCTGGGGGCCACTATGGCTACACCTTC
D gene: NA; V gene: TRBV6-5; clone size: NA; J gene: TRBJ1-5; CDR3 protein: CASSYVLGQPQHF; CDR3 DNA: TGTGCCAGCAGTTACGTCTTAGGGCAGCCCCAGCATTTT
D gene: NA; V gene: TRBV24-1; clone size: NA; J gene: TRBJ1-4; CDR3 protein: CATRDEKLFF; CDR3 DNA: TGTGCCACCAGGGATGAAAAACTGTTTTTT
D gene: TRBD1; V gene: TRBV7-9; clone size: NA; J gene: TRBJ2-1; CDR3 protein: CASSLVTGEPNEQFF; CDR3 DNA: TGTGCCAGCAGCTTAGTAACAGGGGAGCCCAATGAGCAGTTCTTC
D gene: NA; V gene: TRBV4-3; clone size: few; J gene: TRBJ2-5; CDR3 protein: CASSQDGVGNQETQYF; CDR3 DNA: TGCGCCAGCAGCCAAGATGGTGTCGGCAACCAAGAGACCCAGTACTTC
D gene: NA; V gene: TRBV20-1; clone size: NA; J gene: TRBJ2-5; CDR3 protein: CSAAPPTQGAETQYF; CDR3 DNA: TGCAGTGCCGCCCCACCGACCCAGGGAGCAGAGACCCAGTACTTC
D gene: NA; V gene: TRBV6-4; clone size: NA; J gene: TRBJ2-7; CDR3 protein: CASLTLAYEQYF; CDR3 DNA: TGTGCCAGCCTGACCCTTGCCTACGAGCAGTACTTC
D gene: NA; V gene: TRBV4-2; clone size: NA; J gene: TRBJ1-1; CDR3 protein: CASSQEGRDGGFTEAFF; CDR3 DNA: TGTGCCAGCAGCCAAGAGGGCCGGGACGGGGGATTCACTGAAGCTTTCTTT
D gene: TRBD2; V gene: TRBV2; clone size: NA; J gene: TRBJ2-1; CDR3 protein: CASIQVAGGRGEQFF; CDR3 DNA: TGTGCCAGCATTCAGGTAGCGGGGGGTCGCGGTGAGCAGTTCTTC
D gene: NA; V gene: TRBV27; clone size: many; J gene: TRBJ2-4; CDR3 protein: CASSFRGTNIQYF; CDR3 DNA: TGTGCCAGCAGTTTTAGAGGAACAAACATTCAGTACTTC
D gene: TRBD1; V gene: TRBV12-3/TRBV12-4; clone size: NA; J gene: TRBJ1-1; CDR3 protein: CASSQTGGAGTEAFF; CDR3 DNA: TGTGCCAGCAGTCAGACAGGGGGCGCGGGCACTGAAGCTTTCTTT
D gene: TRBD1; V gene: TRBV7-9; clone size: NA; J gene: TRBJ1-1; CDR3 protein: CASSSDRDTEAFF; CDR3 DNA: TGTGCCAGCAGCTCGGACAGGGACACTGAAGCTTTCTTT
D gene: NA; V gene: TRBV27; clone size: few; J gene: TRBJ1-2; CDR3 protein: CASSHTPDYGYTF; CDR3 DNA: TGTGCCAGCAGCCACACGCCAGACTATGGCTACACCTTC
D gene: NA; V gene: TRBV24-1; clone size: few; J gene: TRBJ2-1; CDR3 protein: CATSDRGARSYNEQFF; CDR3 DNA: TGTGCCACCAGTGACCGGGGAGCCAGGTCCTACAATGAGCAGTTCTTC
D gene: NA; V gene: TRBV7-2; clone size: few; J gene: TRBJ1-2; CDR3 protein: CASSHPGVVYGYTF; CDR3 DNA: TGTGCCAGCAGCCACCCGGGTGTTGTCTATGGCTACACCTTC
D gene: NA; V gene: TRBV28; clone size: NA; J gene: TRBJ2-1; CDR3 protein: CASFRGRNEQFF; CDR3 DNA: TGTGCCAGCTTCCGGGGCCGTAATGAGCAGTTCTTC
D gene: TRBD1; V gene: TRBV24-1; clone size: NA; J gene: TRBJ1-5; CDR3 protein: CATSLDRERDQPQHF; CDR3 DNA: TGTGCCACCAGCCTTGACAGGGAGAGGGATCAGCCCCAGCATTTT
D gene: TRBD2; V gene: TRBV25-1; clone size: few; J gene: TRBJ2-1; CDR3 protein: CASSAAGGQEQFF; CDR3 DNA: TGTGCCAGCAGTGCGGCGGGAGGGCAAGAGCAGTTCTTC